The clone carrying this T cell receptor beta chain was detected a few times. As yet, its antigen is unknown. V was cut by 1 base and J by 5 bases, with 15 bases left in between. This CDR3 comprises 16 residues. Germline CDR1 and CDR2: SGHDN and FVKESK. The sample belongs to a study of beta chain features in type 1 diabetes. The investigators reverse transcribed all of the isolated RNA, so they sequenced expressed TCRB transcripts. Using immunoSEQ multiplex PCR, the repertoire was profiled, and TCRdb retains in-frame clones only, with some absent. The sample records hundreds of thousands of clones, about 16% being singletons. Study results and caveats: Diminished insertions and augmented deletions at VDJ junctions characterized type 1 diabetes patients. Within the patient group, naive, central memory and Treg TCRB repertoires appeared more similar to each other than within healthy donors.

Sequences were obtained from naive CD4+ T cells from blood. V and J are TRBV14 and TRBJ2-1, with D possibly being TRBD1 or TRBD2 (5 bases each). The sequence came from a man between 18 and 35 years old in good health. The CDR3 region has the DNA TGTGCCAGCAGCCAAGTCGGGTGGTGGGGGAACAATGAGCAGTTCTTC. This codes for CASSQVGWWGNNEQFF. Variable domain in full (rest from reference TRBV14 and TRBJ2-1): EAGVTQFPSHSVIEKGQTVTLRCDPISGHDNLYWYRRVMGKEIKFLLHFVKESKQDESGMPNNRFLAERTGGTYSTLKVQPAELEDSGVYFCASSQVGWWGNNEQFFGPGTRLTVL.